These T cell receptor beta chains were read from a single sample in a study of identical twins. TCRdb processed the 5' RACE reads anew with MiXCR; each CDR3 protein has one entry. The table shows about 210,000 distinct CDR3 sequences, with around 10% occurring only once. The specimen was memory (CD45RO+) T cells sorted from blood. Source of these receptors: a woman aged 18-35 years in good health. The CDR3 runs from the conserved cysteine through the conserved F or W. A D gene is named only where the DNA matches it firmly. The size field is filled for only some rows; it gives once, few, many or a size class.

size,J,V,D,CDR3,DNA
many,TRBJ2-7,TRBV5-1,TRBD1,CASRGAPGQGVPHEQYF,TGCGCCAGCAGAGGCGCACCGGGACAGGGGGTTCCCCACGAGCAGTACTTC
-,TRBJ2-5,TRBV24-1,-,CATSDPRGNGETQYF,TGTGCCACCAGTGACCCGAGGGGTAATGGAGAGACCCAGTACTTC
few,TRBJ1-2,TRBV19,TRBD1,CASTSRTGDYGYTF,TGTGCCAGTACCAGCCGGACAGGCGACTATGGCTACACCTTC
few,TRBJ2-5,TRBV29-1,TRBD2,CSVGGAGGGETQYF,TGCAGCGTTGGTGGAGCGGGAGGGGGAGAGACCCAGTACTTC
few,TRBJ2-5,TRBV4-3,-,CASSQVALATETQYF,TGCGCCAGCAGCCAAGTCGCACTAGCCACAGAGACCCAGTACTTC
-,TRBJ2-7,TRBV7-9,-,CASSLEASRGYEQYF,TGTGCCAGCAGCTTAGAGGCTAGCCGGGGTTACGAGCAGTACTTC
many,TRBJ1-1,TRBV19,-,CASSNAMGLTEAFF,TGTGCCAGTAGTAATGCGATGGGGTTAACTGAAGCTTTCTTT
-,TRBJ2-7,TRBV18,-,CASSPGFGGDKQYF,TGTGCCAGCTCACCGGGCTTCGGAGGAGACAAGCAGTACTTC
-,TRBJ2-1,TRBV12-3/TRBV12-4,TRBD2,CASRSTGTSGAYSF,TGTGCCAGCAGGTCAACCGGGACTAGCGGGGCCTACTCCTTC
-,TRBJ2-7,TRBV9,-,CASSVAHGGSYEQYF,TGTGCCAGCAGCGTAGCTCACGGCGGATCCTACGAGCAGTACTTC
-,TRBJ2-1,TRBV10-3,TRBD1,CAIAQGAYNEQFF,TGTGCCATCGCCCAGGGGGCCTACAATGAGCAGTTCTTC
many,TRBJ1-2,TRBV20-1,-,CSATRGDSNYGYTF,TGCAGTGCTACCCGAGGAGACAGTAACTATGGCTACACCTTC
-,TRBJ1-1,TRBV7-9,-,CASSLGGITQAFF,TGTGCCAGCAGCTTAGGAGGAATTACCCAAGCTTTCTTT
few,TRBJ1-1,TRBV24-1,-,CATSDRTELNTEAFF,TGTGCCACCAGTGACCGGACGGAGTTGAACACTGAAGCTTTCTTT
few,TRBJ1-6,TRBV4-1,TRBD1,CASSQDSTGYSPLHF,TGCGCCAGCAGCCAAGATTCGACAGGGTATTCACCCCTCCACTTT
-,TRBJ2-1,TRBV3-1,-,CASSQVWGGGGYNEQFF,TGTGCCAGCAGCCAAGTTTGGGGTGGAGGGGGTTACAATGAGCAGTTCTTC